This T cell receptor beta chain was sequenced during a study of identical twins. Study conclusions and caveats: With abundant cord blood beta clonotypes, insertions were fewer; memory repertoires showed no such pattern. Twins showed weaker excess sharing in their beta out-of-frame sequences.

Each CDR3 protein is one row after TCRdb ran MiXCR on the 5' RACE reads. This sample has about 210,000 distinct CDR3 sequences, with approximately 9% found just once. This clonotype was recorded a few times. What it binds is not known. What was sequenced was memory (CD45RO+) T cells sorted from blood. The sequence was collected from a woman aged 18-29 years in good health.

CDR3 DNA: TGTGCCAGCAGTAAGGACAGGTTTACTGGCTACACCTTC. It specifies CASSKDRFTGYTF. V usage is TRBV6-4 and J usage is TRBJ1-2, with 7 bases aligning to TRBD1. Germline V CDR1 and CDR2: MRHNA, SNTAGT. V dropped 5 bases and J dropped 7; count of bases not matched to a gene: 7. The length of the CDR3 is 13 residues.